The T cell receptor beta chain described here comes from a study of graft-versus-host responses after intestinal transplantation. Points from the study as a whole: Allografts of patients with graft-donor T cell macrochimerism showed high graft-versus-host to host-versus-graft clone ratios.

On this clone: The antigen is not known.

Libraries were prepared by immunoSEQ multiplex PCR; TCRdb keeps only in-frame clonotypes and omits some of them. The sample includes about 70,000 clones, around 82% of them seen just once. The junction had 2 bases not matched to a gene; V was cut back by 9 bases and J by 5 bases. CDR3 length: 12 amino acids. Germline V gene sequence: CDR1 MNHEY, CDR2 SVGAGI. Here the sequenced sample was unstimulated CD4+ T cells sorted from spleen or lymph node cells, taken before transplant. This receptor was identified in a human donor who was the organ donor for an intestinal transplant. The rearrangement links TRBV6-5 to TRBJ2-2; 8 bases match TRBD1. The CDR3 sequence: CASWTGTGELFF. The CDR3, as DNA: TGTGCCAGTTGGACAGGGACCGGGGAGCTGTTTTTT.